This T cell receptor beta chain emerged from a study of OX40 agonist ivuxolimab in advanced cancers. The protocol was immunoSEQ multiplex PCR, while the TCRdb copy is restricted to in-frame clones and leaves out a portion. The repertoire holds around 53,000 clones, around nine tenths seen once, with around 0.6% in the top ten. The sequencing used CD4+ or CD8+ T cells sorted from blood, collected in a trial of the OX40 agonist ivuxolimab. This receptor was identified in an adult with an advanced solid tumor such as melanoma, head and neck, liver or kidney cancer.

For the CDR3, the DNA is TGTGCCAGCAGTGACGAGCGGGAAACCAATGAGCAGTTCTTC. It specifies CASSDERETNEQFF. This chain connects TRBV2 to TRBJ2-1; TRBD2 agrees at 7 bases. The CDR3 has 14 residues. With V trimmed by 3 bases and J by 6 bases, 5 bases remained unmatched. The germline gives CDR1 SNHLY, CDR2 FYNNEI.